This T cell receptor beta chain was sequenced in a study of OX40 agonist ivuxolimab in advanced cancers. Sequencing was performed with immunoSEQ multiplex PCR; in TCRdb, only in-frame clones are kept and a portion is missing. The table includes roughly 30,000 clones, roughly 90% detected once. V was shortened by 5 bases and J by 3 bases, with 14 bases between the two germline ends. CDR3 size: 15 residues. CDR1 is MNHEY and CDR2 is SVGAGI in the germline V gene. Only one count was recorded for this clone. The chain combines TRBV6-5 with TRBJ2-1; D is possibly TRBD1 (6 bases). Sequencing used CD4+ or CD8+ T cells sorted from blood, obtained in a trial of the OX40 agonist ivuxolimab. The receptor was derived from an adult with an advanced solid tumor such as melanoma, head and neck, liver or kidney cancer. CDR3: CASSQGRSHYNEQFF. CDR3 coding DNA: TGTGCCAGCAGTCAGGGGCGGTCCCACTACAATGAGCAGTTCTTC.